The entry below describes one T cell receptor beta chain. Its antigen is not known. The sample belongs to a study of T-cell memory formation after mild COVID-19. On the study more broadly: Clusters of TCRs were largely donor specific. Study-wide points: Several responding clones turned up in pre-infection memory, indicating that cross-reactive memory may have taken part. Day 37-peaking second-wave clones had unconfirmed SARS-CoV-2 specificity.

5'RACE with constant-segment primers built TCRalpha and TCRbeta cDNA libraries with UMIs. TCRdb reanalysed the 5' RACE reads using MiXCR and keeps one entry per CDR3 protein. The sample shows 400,000 to 500,000 distinct CDR3 sequences, 20% of them seen only once. J lost 5 bases, V lost 0 bases, and 9 bases had no gene match. This CDR3 comprises 16 residues. CDR1 and CDR2 (germline): SGHTA, FQGTGA. The receptor comes from an adult woman who had mild COVID-19 (a few samples of this study predate the infection). Cell type and time point are not known. The chain combines TRBV7-3 with TRBJ2-5; 7 bases align to TRBD2. The specimen sequenced was PBMCs or a T cell subset sorted from them (not recorded which). CDR3 in DNA: TGTGCCAGCAGCTTAACCGGGACTACCGGAGGGGAGACCCAGTACTTC. It is translated as CASSLTGTTGGETQYF.